The rows below give T cell receptor beta chains drawn from one sample of a study of PD-1 blockade in classical Hodgkin lymphoma. Clones were read by immunoSEQ multiplex PCR, and TCRdb kept only the in-frame ones, dropping some. The profile shows nearly 60,000 clones, under 95% of them singletons. The specimen comprised peripheral blood mononuclear cells (PBMCs), sampled before the second cycle of nivolumab. The receptors shown here come from a human donor with classical Hodgkin lymphoma. Each CDR3 is given with its conserved first and last residue. D genes are given only for firm matches. Size is stated for part of the rows, as once, few or many counts, or as a class when the clone is expanded.

J gene: TRBJ2-7
D gene: -
clone size: -
V gene: TRBV7-3
CDR3 DNA: TGTGCCAGCAGCCCAAACCCCGGCAGGGACTACGAGCAGTACTTC
CDR3 protein: CASSPNPGRDYEQYF

J gene: TRBJ1-2
D gene: -
clone size: -
V gene: TRBV11-2
CDR3 DNA: TGTGCCAGCAGCTTAGATTCCCGGCCGGGGGGTCCCTTTTATGGCTACACCTTC
CDR3 protein: CASSLDSRPGGPFYGYTF

J gene: TRBJ1-5
D gene: TRBD1
clone size: -
V gene: TRBV4-2
CDR3 DNA: TGTGCCAGCAGCCAAGAAGACAGGGGAGGGAGCAATCAGCCCCAGCATTTT
CDR3 protein: CASSQEDRGGSNQPQHF

J gene: TRBJ2-5
D gene: -
clone size: -
V gene: TRBV2
CDR3 DNA: TGTGCCAGCTGTAGTGGGGGGGCCCGAGAGGCCCAGTACTTC
CDR3 protein: CASCSGGAREAQYF

J gene: TRBJ1-4
D gene: -
clone size: -
V gene: TRBV28
CDR3 DNA: TGTGCCAGCAGTGCGGCAGAAACTAATGAAAAACTGTTTTTT
CDR3 protein: CASSAAETNEKLFF

J gene: TRBJ2-3
D gene: -
clone size: -
V gene: TRBV18
CDR3 DNA: TGTGCCAGCTCACTAAAAGAGGCTCTGGATACGCAGTATTTT
CDR3 protein: CASSLKEALDTQYF

J gene: TRBJ1-6
D gene: -
clone size: -
V gene: TRBV19
CDR3 DNA: TGTGCCAGTACCCTCCGAAGTTTCAATTCACCCCTCCACTTT
CDR3 protein: CASTLRSFNSPLHF

J gene: TRBJ2-2
D gene: -
clone size: -
V gene: TRBV2
CDR3 DNA: TGTGCCAGCAGTGGTGGTAGCGGTTTGGGTGGGGAGCTGTTTTTT
CDR3 protein: CASSGGSGLGGELFF

J gene: TRBJ2-2
D gene: TRBD2
clone size: -
V gene: TRBV7-6
CDR3 DNA: TGTGCCAGCACCCGACTAGCGGGAGGCCGTGTCACCGGGGAGCTGTTTTTT
CDR3 protein: CASTRLAGGRVTGELFF

J gene: TRBJ2-1
D gene: TRBD1
clone size: -
V gene: TRBV2
CDR3 DNA: TGTGCCAGCAGGTCCGGGACAGGGGGCATCAATGAGCAGTTCTTC
CDR3 protein: CASRSGTGGINEQFF

J gene: TRBJ2-1
D gene: -
clone size: -
V gene: TRBV19
CDR3 DNA: TGTGCCAACGGACTACTTGTGCAGGGGCAGTACAATGAGCAGTTCTTC
CDR3 protein: CANGLLVQGQYNEQFF

J gene: TRBJ1-3
D gene: -
clone size: -
V gene: TRBV2
CDR3 DNA: TGTGCCAGCAACAGGGCCCTCTCTGGAAACACCATATATTTT
CDR3 protein: CASNRALSGNTIYF

J gene: TRBJ1-3
D gene: TRBD1
clone size: -
V gene: TRBV5-1
CDR3 DNA: TGCGCCAGCAGCTCACTCGACAGGGAAGGTGGAAACACCATATATTTT
CDR3 protein: CASSSLDREGGNTIYF

J gene: TRBJ1-5
D gene: TRBD1
clone size: -
V gene: TRBV6-6
CDR3 DNA: TGTGCCAGCACCTCTGGGGACAGAGTTTATCAGCCCCAGCATTTT
CDR3 protein: CASTSGDRVYQPQHF

J gene: TRBJ2-7
D gene: TRBD2
clone size: -
V gene: TRBV4-1
CDR3 DNA: TGCGCCAGCAGCTCGCCCGGGACTAAGAGGCACTACGAGCAGTACTTC
CDR3 protein: CASSSPGTKRHYEQYF

J gene: TRBJ2-7
D gene: -
clone size: -
V gene: TRBV4-1
CDR3 DNA: TGCGCCAGCAGCCAAGACCAGGGCACAAAATCCTACGAGCAGTACTTC
CDR3 protein: CASSQDQGTKSYEQYF

J gene: TRBJ2-5
D gene: -
clone size: -
V gene: TRBV5-4
CDR3 DNA: TGTGCCAGCAGCTTGGCCTATGAAAGTGGGACCCAGTACTTC
CDR3 protein: CASSLAYESGTQYF

J gene: TRBJ2-3
D gene: -
clone size: -
V gene: TRBV6-6
CDR3 DNA: TGTGCCGACGGACCGAGCACAGATACGCAGTATTTT
CDR3 protein: CADGPSTDTQYF

J gene: TRBJ1-5
D gene: -
clone size: once
V gene: TRBV2
CDR3 DNA: TGTGCCAGCTGGGGAGATCGGACTCTTCAAGCCGCCCAGCCCCAGCATTTT
CDR3 protein: CASWGDRTLQAAQPQHF

J gene: TRBJ1-5
D gene: -
clone size: few
V gene: TRBV5-8
CDR3 DNA: TGTGCCAGCAGCCCGGGGGCCGGGAATCAGCCCCAGCATTTT
CDR3 protein: CASSPGAGNQPQHF

J gene: TRBJ2-7
D gene: -
clone size: -
V gene: TRBV18
CDR3 DNA: TGTGCCAGCTCACCACTCAACCGGGAGCAACACGAGCAGTACTTC
CDR3 protein: CASSPLNREQHEQYF

J gene: TRBJ2-1
D gene: TRBD1
clone size: -
V gene: TRBV6-1
CDR3 DNA: TGTGCCAGCAACAACAGGGACAGAGTCTACAATGAGCAGTTCTTC
CDR3 protein: CASNNRDRVYNEQFF

J gene: TRBJ2-1
D gene: TRBD2
clone size: -
V gene: TRBV29-1
CDR3 DNA: TGCAGCGGACAAGGACTAGCGGGTATTGAGCAGTTCTTC
CDR3 protein: CSGQGLAGIEQFF

J gene: TRBJ2-3
D gene: -
clone size: -
V gene: TRBV4-1
CDR3 DNA: TGCGCCAGCAGCCAAGACGGGATCATCAGCCGGGATACGCAGTATTTT
CDR3 protein: CASSQDGIISRDTQYF

J gene: TRBJ2-2
D gene: -
clone size: -
V gene: TRBV21-1
CDR3 DNA: TGTGCCAGCAGCAAAGGGGGGACAGGGGCGAGGACCGGGGAGCTGTTTTTT
CDR3 protein: CASSKGGTGARTGELFF

J gene: TRBJ2-2
D gene: -
clone size: -
V gene: TRBV11-2
CDR3 DNA: TGTGCCAGCAGCTTTTTGGAGGGGAGCCCCGGGGAGCTGTTTTTT
CDR3 protein: CASSFLEGSPGELFF

J gene: TRBJ2-3
D gene: TRBD2
clone size: -
V gene: TRBV2
CDR3 DNA: TGTGCCAGCAGCGCCGAGGGAGCGGGGCTCACAGATACGCAGTATTTT
CDR3 protein: CASSAEGAGLTDTQYF

J gene: TRBJ2-7
D gene: -
clone size: -
V gene: TRBV4-3
CDR3 DNA: TGCGCCAGCAGCCACTCCATGGGCCCACAGGGAAGAGGCTACGAGCAGTACTTC
CDR3 protein: CASSHSMGPQGRGYEQYF

J gene: TRBJ2-1
D gene: TRBD2
clone size: -
V gene: TRBV5-1
CDR3 DNA: TGCGCCAGCAGCCCTCATCCTCCGGGACTAGTCGTGTATGAGCAGTTCTTC
CDR3 protein: CASSPHPPGLVVYEQFF

J gene: TRBJ1-1
D gene: -
clone size: -
V gene: TRBV28
CDR3 DNA: TGTGCCAGCAAGGCGGGTAGCACTGAAGCTTTCTTT
CDR3 protein: CASKAGSTEAFF

J gene: TRBJ2-3
D gene: -
clone size: once
V gene: TRBV7-9
CDR3 DNA: TGTGCCAGCAACGCAGGCACAGATACGCAGTATTTT
CDR3 protein: CASNAGTDTQYF

J gene: TRBJ1-1
D gene: TRBD1
clone size: once
V gene: TRBV4-3
CDR3 DNA: TGCGCCAGCAGCATACGACAGGGATACACTGAAGCTTTCTTT
CDR3 protein: CASSIRQGYTEAFF

J gene: TRBJ1-6
D gene: -
clone size: -
V gene: TRBV10-2
CDR3 DNA: TGCGCCAGCAGTGAGACAGATAATTCACCCCTCCACTTT
CDR3 protein: CASSETDNSPLHF

J gene: TRBJ2-6
D gene: -
clone size: -
V gene: TRBV27
CDR3 DNA: TGTGCCAGCAGAGGGCTTGGGGCCAACGTCCTGACTTTC
CDR3 protein: CASRGLGANVLTF

J gene: TRBJ1-5
D gene: -
clone size: -
V gene: TRBV2
CDR3 DNA: TGTGCCAGCAACGGGGTCGGTAATCAGCCCCAGCATTTT
CDR3 protein: CASNGVGNQPQHF

J gene: TRBJ2-1
D gene: TRBD2
clone size: -
V gene: TRBV29-1
CDR3 DNA: TGCAGCGTTGACGAGCGGGGGGGCTCCTACAATGAGCAGTTCTTC
CDR3 protein: CSVDERGGSYNEQFF